Described below is a single TCR beta chain sequence and its context. The antigen remains unidentified. Germline CDR1 reads MNHEY; CDR2 reads SMNVEV (reference sequence). CDR3 length: 15 residues. V gave up 2 bases and J gave up 4 bases; unmatched junction bases: 7. This sample is part of a study of T cell responses to AZD1222 COVID-19 vaccine. Whole-study results and caveats: Nearly half of the spike-specific TCRs reportedly recognize variant regions that carry no mutations. A mostly white British donor set with more females was recruited, and clonal diversity was possibly underestimated. Elevations in Spike-specific TCR breadth and depth followed administration of two AZD1222 doses.

Method: immunoSEQ multiplex PCR; TCRdb's copy keeps in-frame clones and lacks some. The sample has more than 100,000 clones, roughly nine tenths seen once. This TCR was recovered from an adult in good health. V and J are TRBV27 and TRBJ1-1, with 7 bases lining up with TRBD1. Material: peripheral blood, obtained on day 0 of AZD1222 vaccination. This CDR3 is CASSLDRAEGTEAFF. The DNA for the CDR3 is TGTGCCAGCAGTTTAGACAGGGCTGAGGGCACTGAAGCTTTCTTT.